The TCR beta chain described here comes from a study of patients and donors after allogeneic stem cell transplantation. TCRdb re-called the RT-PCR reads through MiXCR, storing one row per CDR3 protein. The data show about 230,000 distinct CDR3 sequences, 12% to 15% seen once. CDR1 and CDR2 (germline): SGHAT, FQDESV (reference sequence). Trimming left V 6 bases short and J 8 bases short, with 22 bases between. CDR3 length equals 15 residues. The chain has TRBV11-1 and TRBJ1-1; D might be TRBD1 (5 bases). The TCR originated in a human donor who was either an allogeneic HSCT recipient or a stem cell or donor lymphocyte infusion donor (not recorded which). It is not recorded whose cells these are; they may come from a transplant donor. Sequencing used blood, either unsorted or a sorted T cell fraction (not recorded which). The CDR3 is CASSSGGILSDEAFF. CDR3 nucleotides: TGTGCCAGCAGTTCGGGGGGGATCCTATCGGACGAAGCTTTCTTT.